This TCR beta chain was identified during a study of T cell changes during pregnancy in multiple sclerosis. The CDR3 sequence is 11 residues long. V was shortened by 6 bases and J by 6 bases, with 5 bases between the two germline ends. Germline V gives CDR1 MNHEY, CDR2 SMNVEV (reference sequence). Repertoires were generated with immunoSEQ multiplex PCR, while TCRdb's copy carries only in-frame clones and drops some. This sample carries about 100,000 clones, 75% to 95% of them seen once, and the ten largest clones take about 2.9%. This sample comprised peripheral blood, obtained in the second trimester of pregnancy. The gene calls are TRBV27 and TRBJ2-2; D is unresolved. The TCR comes from a female donor with multiple sclerosis, enrolled in a pregnancy study. The CDR3 region has the DNA TGTGCCAGCAGCGGGTCCGGGGAGCTGTTTTTT. It is translated as CASSGSGELFF.